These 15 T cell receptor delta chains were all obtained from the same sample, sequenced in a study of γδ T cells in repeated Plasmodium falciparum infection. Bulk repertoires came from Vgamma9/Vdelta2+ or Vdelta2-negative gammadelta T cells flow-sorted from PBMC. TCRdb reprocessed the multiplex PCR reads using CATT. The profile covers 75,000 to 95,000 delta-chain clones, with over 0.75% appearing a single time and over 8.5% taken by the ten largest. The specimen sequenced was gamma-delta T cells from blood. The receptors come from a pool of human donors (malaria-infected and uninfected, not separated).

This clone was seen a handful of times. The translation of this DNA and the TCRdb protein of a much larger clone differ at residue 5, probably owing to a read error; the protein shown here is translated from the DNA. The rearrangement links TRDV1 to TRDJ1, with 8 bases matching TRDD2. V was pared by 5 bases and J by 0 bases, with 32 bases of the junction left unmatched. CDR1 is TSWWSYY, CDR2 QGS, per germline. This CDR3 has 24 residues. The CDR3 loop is CALGNYWSLFLRSGGTPYTDKLIF. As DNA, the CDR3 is TGTGCTCTTGGGAATTATTGGTCCCTCTTCCTACGTTCAGGGGGAACACCGTACACCGATAAACTCATCTTT.

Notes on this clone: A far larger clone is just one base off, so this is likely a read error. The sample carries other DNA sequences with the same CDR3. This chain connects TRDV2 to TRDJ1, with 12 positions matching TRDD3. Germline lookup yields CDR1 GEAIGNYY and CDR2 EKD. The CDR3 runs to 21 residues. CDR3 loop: CACDTRLLGDTLSAYTDKLIF. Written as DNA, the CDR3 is TGCGCCTGTGACACTAGACTACTGGGGGATACTTTATCCGCGTACACCGATAAACTCATCTTT.

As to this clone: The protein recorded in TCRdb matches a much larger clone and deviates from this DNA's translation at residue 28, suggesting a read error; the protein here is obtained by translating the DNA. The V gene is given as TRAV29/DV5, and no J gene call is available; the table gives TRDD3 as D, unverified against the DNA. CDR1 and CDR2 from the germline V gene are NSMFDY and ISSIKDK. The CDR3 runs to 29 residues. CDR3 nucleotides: TGTGCAGCAAGCTCTGGCCCTTTTCCTATACCGTACTGGGGGATACGCGTATTGTGGAATTGTAAGTACACCGATAAACTCACCTTT. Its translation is CAASSGPFPIPYWGIRVLWNCKYTDKLTF.

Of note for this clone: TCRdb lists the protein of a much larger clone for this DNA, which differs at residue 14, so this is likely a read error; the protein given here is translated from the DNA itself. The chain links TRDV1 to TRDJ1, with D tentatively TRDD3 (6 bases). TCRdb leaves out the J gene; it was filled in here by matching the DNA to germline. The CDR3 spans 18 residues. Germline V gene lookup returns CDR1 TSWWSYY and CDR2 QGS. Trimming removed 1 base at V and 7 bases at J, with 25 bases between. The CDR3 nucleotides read TGTGCTCTTGGGGAACGAGGCCCTACTATACGGGGGACAGGTAAACTCATCTTT. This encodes CALGERGPTIRGTGKLIF.

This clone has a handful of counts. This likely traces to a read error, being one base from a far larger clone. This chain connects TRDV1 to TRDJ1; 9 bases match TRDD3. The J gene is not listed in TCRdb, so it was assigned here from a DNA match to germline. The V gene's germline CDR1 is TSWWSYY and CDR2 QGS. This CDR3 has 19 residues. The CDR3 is CALGERSYWGTLYTDKLIF. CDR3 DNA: TGTGCTCTCGGGGAACGTAGCTACTGGGGGACCTTGTACACCGATAAACTCATCTTT.

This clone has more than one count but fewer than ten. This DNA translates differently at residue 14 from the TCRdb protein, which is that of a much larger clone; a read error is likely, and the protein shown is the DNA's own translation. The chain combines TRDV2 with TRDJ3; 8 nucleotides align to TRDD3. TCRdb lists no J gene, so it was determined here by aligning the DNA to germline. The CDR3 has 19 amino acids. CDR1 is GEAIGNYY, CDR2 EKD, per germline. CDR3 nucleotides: TGTGCCTGTGACAATACTGGGGGGCCGAGCTCCTGGGACGCCCGACAGATGTTTTTC. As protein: CACDNTGGPSSWDARQMFF.

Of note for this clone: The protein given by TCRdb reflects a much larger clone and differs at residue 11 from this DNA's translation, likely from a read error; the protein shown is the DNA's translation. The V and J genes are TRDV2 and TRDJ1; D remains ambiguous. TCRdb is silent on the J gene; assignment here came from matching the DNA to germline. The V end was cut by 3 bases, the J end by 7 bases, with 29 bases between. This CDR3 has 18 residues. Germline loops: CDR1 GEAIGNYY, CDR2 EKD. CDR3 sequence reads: CACDRTRFGGRLQGKLIF. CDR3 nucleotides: TGTGCCTGTGACCGGACGCGTTTCGGTGGGAGACTCCAGGGTAAACTCATCTTT.

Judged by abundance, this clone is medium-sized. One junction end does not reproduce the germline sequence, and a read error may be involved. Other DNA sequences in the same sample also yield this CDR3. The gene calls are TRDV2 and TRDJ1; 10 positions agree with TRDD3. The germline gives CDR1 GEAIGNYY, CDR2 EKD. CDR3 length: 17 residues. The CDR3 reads CACDTLATPMGDTKLIF. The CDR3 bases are TGTGCCTGCGACACTCTGGCAACCCCAATGGGGGATACTAAACTCATCTTT.

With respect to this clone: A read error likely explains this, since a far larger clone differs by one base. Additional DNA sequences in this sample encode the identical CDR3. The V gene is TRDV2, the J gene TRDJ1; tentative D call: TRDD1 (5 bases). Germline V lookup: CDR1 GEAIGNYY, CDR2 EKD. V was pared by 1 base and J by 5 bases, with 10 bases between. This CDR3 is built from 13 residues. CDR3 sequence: CACDTIGSDKLIF. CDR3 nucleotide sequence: TGTGCCTGTGACACAATAGGTTCTGATAAACTCATCTTT.

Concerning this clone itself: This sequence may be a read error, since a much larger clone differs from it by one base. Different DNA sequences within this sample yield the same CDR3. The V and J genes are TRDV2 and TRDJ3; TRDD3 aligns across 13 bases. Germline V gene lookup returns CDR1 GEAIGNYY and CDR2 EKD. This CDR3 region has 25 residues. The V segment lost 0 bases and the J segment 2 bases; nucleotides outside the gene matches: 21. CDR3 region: CACDTIGGLTTLLGDTPWDTRQMFF. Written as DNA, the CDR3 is TGTGCCTGTGACACCATCGGCGGATTAACGACTTTACTGGGGGATACGCCCTGGGACACCCGACAGATGTTTTTC.

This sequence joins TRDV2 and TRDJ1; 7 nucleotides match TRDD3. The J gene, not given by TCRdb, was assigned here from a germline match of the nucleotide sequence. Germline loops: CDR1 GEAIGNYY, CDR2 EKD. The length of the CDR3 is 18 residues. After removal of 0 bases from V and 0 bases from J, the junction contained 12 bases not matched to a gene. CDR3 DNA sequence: TGTGCCTGTGACACCGGAGCTGCCTGGGGGTTGTACACCGATAAACTCATCTTT. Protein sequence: CACDTGAAWGLYTDKLIF.

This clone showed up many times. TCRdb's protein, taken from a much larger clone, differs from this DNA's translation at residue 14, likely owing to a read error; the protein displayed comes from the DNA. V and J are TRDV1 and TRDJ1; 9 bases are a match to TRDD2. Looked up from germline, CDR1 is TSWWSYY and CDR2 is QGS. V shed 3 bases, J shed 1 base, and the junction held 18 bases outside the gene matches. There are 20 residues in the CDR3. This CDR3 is CALGDPCAFLRSACTDKLIF. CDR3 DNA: TGTGCTCTTGGGGATCCTTGCGCCTTCCTACGTAGCGCGTGCACCGATAAACTCATCTTT.

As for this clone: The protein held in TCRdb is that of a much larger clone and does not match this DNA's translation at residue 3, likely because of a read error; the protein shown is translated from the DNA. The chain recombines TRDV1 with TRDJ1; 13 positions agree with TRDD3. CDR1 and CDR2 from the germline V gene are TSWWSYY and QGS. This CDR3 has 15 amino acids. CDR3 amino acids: CAPGDCTGGYEKLIF. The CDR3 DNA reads TGTGCTCCTGGGGACTGCACTGGGGGATACGAGAAACTCATCTTT.

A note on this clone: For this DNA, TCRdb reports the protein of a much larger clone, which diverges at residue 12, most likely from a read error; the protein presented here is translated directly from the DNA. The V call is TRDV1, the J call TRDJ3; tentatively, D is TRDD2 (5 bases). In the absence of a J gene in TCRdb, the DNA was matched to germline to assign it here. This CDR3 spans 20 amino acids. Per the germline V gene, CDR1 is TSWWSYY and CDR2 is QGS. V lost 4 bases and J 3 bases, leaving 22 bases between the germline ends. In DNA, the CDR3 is TGTGCTCTTGGGGGTTCCTCTCCCAACCGGCAGAGCTGGGACACCCGACAGATGTTTTTC. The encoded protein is CALGGSSPNRQSWDTRQMFF.

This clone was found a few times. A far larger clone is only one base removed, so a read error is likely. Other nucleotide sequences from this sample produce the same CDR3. CDR3 residues: CACDTVSPTIPDKGTGQAQLFF. CDR3 bases: TGTGCCTGTGACACCGTTTCCCCTACCATTCCGGATAAAGGGACTGGCCAAGCCCAACTCTTCTTT. V is TRDV2 and J is TRDJ2; D may be TRDD2 or TRDD3 (5 bases each). The J gene, missing from TCRdb, was assigned here through DNA to germline matching. Deletions cut 0 bases from V and 11 bases from J, with 39 bases between. CDR1 is GEAIGNYY and CDR2 is EKD in the germline V gene. The CDR3 is 22 amino acids.